This T cell receptor (beta chain) stems from a study of early T cells in non-severe SARS-CoV-2 infection. In the study overall: Bulk RNA taken from unsorted whole blood was sequenced, leaving chains unpaired. Overall study results and limits: Anti-spike CD8 specificities were favored by VDJdb matching, whose results missed private and CD4 specificities.

Ten or more counts support this clonotype. The antigen remains unidentified. Between the trimmed V and J ends, which lost 3 bases and 8 bases, there was a span of 10 bases. The CDR3 totals 12 residues. The germline gives CDR1 SGHTA, CDR2 FQGNSA. Individual cDNA molecules received unique molecular identifiers. TCRdb reanalysed the 5' RACE reads using MiXCR and keeps one entry per CDR3 protein. The sample yields 84,000 or so distinct CDR3 sequences, 9% to 13% seen once. The rearrangement links TRBV7-2 to TRBJ1-2; D is unresolved. The TCR sequence derives from an adult who was a healthcare worker with PCR-confirmed SARS-CoV-2 infection or an uninfected control (not recorded which). Material for sequencing was whole blood. CDR3 sequence (DNA): TGTGCCAGCAGCTTGAGCCTTGAGGGCTACACCTTC. It translates to CASSLSLEGYTF.